This T cell receptor beta chain was identified during a study of T cell responses to AZD1222 COVID-19 vaccine. Study at large: Pooling was applied to second doses at about 4 or about 12 weeks. General observations from the study: Donors were largely white British and mainly female; clonal diversity was possibly underestimated. Reports say nearly half of spike-specific TCRs go after unmutated variant regions. Repertoire sampling happened only post peak T cell response.

Germline lookup yields CDR1 MNHEY and CDR2 SVGAGI. V was pared by 4 bases and J by 4 bases, with 6 bases of the junction left unmatched. The length of the CDR3 is 15 residues. Profiling relied on immunoSEQ multiplex PCR, and the TCRdb table lists in-frame clones only, not all of them. Seen here are about 140,000 clones, around 93% observed once, and the top ten hold around 2.7%. Points on this clone: Its antigen is unidentified.

This TCR was sampled from an adult in good health. Sequencing was performed on peripheral blood, taken on day 0 of AZD1222 vaccination. The chain links TRBV6-5 to TRBJ2-3; 9 bases agree with TRBD1. In DNA form, the CDR3 reads TGTGCCAGCAGTTCGACAGGGGGTGAGGCAGATACGCAGTATTTT. Residues: CASSSTGGEADTQYF.